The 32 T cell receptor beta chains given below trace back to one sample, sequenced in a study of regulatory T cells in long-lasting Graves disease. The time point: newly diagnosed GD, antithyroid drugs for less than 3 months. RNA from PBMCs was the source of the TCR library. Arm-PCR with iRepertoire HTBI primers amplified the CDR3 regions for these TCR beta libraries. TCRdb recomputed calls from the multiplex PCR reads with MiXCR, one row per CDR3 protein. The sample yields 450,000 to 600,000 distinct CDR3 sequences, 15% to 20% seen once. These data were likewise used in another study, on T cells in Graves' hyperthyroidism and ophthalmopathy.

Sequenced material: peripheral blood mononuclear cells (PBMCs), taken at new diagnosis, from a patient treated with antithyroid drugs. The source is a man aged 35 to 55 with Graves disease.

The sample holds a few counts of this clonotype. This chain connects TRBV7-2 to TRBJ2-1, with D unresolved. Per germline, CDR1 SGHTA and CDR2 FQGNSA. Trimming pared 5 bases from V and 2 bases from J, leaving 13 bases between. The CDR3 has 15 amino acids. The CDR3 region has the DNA TGTGCCAGCAGCAAAGGACGTGGCCCCTACAATGAGCAGTTCTTC. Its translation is CASSKGRGPYNEQFF.

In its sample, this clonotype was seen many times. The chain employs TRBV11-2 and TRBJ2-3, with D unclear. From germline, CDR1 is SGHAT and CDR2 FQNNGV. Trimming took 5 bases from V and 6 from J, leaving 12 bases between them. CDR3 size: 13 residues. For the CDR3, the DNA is TGTGCCAGCAGCCTCGATACGTGGGATACGCAGTATTTT. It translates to CASSLDTWDTQYF. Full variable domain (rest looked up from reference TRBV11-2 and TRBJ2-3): EAGVAQSPRYKIIEKRQSVAFWCNPISGHATLYWYQQILGQGPKLLIQFQNNGVVDDSQLPKDRFSAERLKGVDSTLKIQPAKLEDSAVYLCASSLDTWDTQYFGPGTRLTVL.

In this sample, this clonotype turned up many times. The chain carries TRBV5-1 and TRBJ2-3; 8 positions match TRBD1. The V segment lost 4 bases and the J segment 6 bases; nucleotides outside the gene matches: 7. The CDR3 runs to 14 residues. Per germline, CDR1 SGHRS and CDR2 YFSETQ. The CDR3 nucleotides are TGCGCCAGCAGCCAATGGACAGGGAAGGATACGCAGTATTTT. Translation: CASSQWTGKDTQYF. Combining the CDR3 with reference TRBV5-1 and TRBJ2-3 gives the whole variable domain KAGVTQTPRYLIKTRGQQVTLSCSPISGHRSVSWYQQTPGQGLQFLFEYFSETQRNKGNFPGRFSGRQFSNSRSEMNVSTLELGDSALYLCASSQWTGKDTQYFGPGTRLTVL.

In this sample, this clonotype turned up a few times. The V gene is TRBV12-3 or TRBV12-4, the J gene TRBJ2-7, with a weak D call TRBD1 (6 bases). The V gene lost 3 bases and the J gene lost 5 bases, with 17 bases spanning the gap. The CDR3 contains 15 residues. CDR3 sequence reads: CASSFFGAGDDEQYF. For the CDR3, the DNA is TGTGCCAGCAGTTTTTTCGGGGCAGGGGACGACGAGCAGTACTTC.

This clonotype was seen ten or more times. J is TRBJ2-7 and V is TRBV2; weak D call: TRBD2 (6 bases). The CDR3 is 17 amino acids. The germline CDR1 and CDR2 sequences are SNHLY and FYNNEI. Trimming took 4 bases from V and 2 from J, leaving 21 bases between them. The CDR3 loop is CASSVADATEVTYEQYF. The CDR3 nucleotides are TGTGCCAGCAGTGTAGCGGATGCAACGGAGGTTACCTACGAGCAGTACTTC.

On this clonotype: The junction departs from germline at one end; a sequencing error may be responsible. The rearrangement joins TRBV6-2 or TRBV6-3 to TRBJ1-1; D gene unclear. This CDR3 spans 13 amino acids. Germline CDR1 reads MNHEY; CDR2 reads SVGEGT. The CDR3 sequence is CASSYEGNTEASF. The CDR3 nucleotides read TGTGCCAGCAGTTACGAGGGTAACACTGAAGCTTCCTTT.

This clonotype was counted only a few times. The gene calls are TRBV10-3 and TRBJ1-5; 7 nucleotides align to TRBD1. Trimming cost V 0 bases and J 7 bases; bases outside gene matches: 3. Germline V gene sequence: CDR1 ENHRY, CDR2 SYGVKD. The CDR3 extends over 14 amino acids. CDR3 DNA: TGTGCCATCAGTGAGTCGACAGGGAAACAGCCCCAGCATTTT. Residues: CAISESTGKQPQHF.

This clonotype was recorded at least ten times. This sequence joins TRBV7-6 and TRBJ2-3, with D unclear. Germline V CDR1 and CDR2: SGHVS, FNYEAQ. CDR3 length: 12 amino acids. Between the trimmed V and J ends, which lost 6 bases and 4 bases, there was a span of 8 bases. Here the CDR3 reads CASSFTSDTQYF. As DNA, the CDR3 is TGTGCCAGCAGTTTTACCTCAGATACGCAGTATTTT.

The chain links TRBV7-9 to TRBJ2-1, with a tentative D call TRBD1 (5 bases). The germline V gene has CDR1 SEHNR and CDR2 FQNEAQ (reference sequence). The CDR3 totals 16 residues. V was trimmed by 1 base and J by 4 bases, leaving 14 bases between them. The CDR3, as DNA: TGTGCCAGCAGCTTAGTAGGTTTAGGACAATACAATGAGCAGTTCTTC. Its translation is CASSLVGLGQYNEQFF.

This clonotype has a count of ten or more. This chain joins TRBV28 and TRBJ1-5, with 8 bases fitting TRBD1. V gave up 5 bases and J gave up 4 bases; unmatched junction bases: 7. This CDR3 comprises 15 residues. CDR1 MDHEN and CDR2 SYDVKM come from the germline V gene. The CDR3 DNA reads TGTGCCAGCAGTCTCATTGACAGGGGTAATCAGCCCCAGCATTTT. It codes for CASSLIDRGNQPQHF.

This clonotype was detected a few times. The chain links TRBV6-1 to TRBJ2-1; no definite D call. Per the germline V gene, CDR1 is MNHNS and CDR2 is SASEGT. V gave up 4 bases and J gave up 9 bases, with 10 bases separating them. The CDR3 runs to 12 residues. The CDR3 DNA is TGTGCCAGCAGTGGAGCTAGGATTGAGCAGTTCTTC. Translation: CASSGARIEQFF.

CDR3 region: CAIKKTSNTGELFF. The CDR3 DNA reads TGTGCCATCAAGAAGACTTCGAACACCGGGGAGCTGTTTTTT. This chain connects TRBV10-3 to TRBJ2-2; D gene unclear. The V end lost 7 bases, the J end lost 0 bases, and 9 bases lay between the germline ends. Germline-derived CDR1 and CDR2 are ENHRY and SYGVKD. The CDR3 is 14 residues long.

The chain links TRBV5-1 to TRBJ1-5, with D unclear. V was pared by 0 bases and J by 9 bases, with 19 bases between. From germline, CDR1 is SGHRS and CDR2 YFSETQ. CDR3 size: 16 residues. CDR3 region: CASSLEVSTKGGPQHF. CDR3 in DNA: TGCGCCAGCAGCTTGGAGGTCAGTACAAAAGGAGGGCCCCAGCATTTT.

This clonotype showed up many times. The chain's CDR3 is CASHPGTSGSTDTQYF. CDR3 coding DNA: TGTGCCTCCCACCCTGGGACTAGCGGGAGCACAGATACGCAGTATTTT. The chain recombines TRBV10-3 with TRBJ2-3; 12 bases match TRBD2. Per the germline V gene, CDR1 is ENHRY and CDR2 is SYGVKD. This CDR3 is built from 16 residues. The V and J ends lost 11 bases and 0 bases, in that order; junction bases with no gene match: 9.

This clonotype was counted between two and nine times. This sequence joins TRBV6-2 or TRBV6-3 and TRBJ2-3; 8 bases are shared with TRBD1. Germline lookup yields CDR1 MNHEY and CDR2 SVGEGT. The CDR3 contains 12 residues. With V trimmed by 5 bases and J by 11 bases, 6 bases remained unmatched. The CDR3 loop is CASSRGQGMQYF. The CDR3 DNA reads TGTGCCAGCAGTCGCGGACAGGGAATGCAGTATTTT.

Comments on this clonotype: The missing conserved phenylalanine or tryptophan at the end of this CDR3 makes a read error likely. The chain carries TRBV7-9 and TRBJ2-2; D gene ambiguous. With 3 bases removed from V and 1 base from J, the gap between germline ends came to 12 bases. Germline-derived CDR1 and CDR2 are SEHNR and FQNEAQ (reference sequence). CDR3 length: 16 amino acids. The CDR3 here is CASSFGPSLNTGELFL. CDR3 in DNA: TGTGCCAGCAGCTTCGGGCCGAGCCTGAACACCGGGGAGCTGTTTCTT.

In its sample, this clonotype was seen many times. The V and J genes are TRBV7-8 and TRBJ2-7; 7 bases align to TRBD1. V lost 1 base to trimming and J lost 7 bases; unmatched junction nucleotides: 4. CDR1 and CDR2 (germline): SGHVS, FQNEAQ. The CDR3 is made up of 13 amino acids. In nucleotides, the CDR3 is TGTGCCAGCAGCTTAGTCCTCAGGGGGGAGCAGTACTTC. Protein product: CASSLVLRGEQYF.

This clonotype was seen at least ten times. Here the CDR3 reads CASSYNRGNQPQHF. CDR3 sequence (DNA): TGTGCCAGCAGCTACAACAGGGGAAATCAGCCCCAGCATTTT. The V and J genes are TRBV12-3 or TRBV12-4 and TRBJ1-5, with 7 bases that match TRBD1. Unmatched junction bases numbered 6, after V lost 6 bases and J lost 4 bases. The CDR3 is 14 amino acids.

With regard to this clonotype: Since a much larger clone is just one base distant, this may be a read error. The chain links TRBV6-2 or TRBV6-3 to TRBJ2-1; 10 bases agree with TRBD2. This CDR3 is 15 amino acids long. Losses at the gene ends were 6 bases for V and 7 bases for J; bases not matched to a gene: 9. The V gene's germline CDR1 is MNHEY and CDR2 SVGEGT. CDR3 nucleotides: TGTGCCAGCAGGGGGGGTCTAGCGGGAGCGAATGAGCAGTTCTTC. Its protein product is CASRGGLAGANEQFF.

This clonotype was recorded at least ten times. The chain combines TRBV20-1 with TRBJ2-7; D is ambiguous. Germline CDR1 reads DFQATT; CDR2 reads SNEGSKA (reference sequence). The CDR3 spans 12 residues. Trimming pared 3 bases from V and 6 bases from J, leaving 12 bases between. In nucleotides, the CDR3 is TGCAGTGCTAGCGTGAGAGTCAGCGAGCAGTACTTC. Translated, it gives CSASVRVSEQYF.

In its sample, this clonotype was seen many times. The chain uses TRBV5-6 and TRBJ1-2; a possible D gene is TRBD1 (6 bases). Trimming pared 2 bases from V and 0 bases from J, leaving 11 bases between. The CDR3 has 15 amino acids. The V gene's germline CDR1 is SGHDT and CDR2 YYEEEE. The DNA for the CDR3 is TGTGCCAGCAGCTTCGGGACACAGGCTAACTATGGCTACACCTTC. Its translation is CASSFGTQANYGYTF.

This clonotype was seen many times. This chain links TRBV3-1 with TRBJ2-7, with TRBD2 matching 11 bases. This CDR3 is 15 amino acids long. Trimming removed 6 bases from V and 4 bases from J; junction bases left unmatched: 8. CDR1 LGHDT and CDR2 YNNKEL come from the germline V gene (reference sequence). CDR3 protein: CASRTSSGRSYEQYF. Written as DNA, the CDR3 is TGTGCCAGCAGGACCTCTAGCGGGAGGTCTTACGAGCAGTACTTC.

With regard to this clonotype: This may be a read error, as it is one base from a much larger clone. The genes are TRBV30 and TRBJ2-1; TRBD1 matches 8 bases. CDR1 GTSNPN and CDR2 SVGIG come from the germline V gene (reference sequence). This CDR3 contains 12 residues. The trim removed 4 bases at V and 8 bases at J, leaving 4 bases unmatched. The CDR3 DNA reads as TGTGCCTGGACAGGGGGCCCCCATGAGCAGTTCTTC. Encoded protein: CAWTGGPHEQFF.

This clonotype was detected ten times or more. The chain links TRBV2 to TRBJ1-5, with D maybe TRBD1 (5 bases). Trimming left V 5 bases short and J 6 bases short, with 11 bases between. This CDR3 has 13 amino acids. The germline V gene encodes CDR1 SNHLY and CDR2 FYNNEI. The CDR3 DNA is TGTGCCAGCAGTCCCAGGGTGGGTCAGCCCCAGCATTTT. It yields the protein CASSPRVGQPQHF.

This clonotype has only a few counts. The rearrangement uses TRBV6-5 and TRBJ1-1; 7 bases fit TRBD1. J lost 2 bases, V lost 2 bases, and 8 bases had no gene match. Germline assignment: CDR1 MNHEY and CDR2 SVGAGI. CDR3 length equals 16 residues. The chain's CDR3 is CASSYRLHRGNTEAFF. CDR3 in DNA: TGTGCCAGCAGTTACCGCCTCCACAGGGGAAACACTGAAGCTTTCTTT.

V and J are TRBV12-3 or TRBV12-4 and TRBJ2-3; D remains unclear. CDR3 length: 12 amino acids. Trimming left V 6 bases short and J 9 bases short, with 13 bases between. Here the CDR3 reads CASRPSAETQYF. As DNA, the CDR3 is TGTGCCAGCAGACCCTCAGCCGAGACGCAGTATTTT.

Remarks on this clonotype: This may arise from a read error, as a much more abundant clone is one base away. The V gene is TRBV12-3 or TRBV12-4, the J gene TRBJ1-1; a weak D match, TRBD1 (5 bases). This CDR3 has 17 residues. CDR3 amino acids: CASRLARAGSENTEAFF. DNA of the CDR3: TGTGCCAGCAGGTTAGCGCGGGCAGGGAGTGAGAACACTGAAGCTTTCTTT.

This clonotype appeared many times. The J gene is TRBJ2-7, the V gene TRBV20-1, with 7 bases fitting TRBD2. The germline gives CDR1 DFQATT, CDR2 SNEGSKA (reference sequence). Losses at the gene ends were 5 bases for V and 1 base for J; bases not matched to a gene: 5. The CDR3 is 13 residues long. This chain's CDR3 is CSAGGGRSYEQYF. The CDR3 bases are TGCAGTGCTGGGGGGGGGAGATCCTACGAGCAGTACTTC.

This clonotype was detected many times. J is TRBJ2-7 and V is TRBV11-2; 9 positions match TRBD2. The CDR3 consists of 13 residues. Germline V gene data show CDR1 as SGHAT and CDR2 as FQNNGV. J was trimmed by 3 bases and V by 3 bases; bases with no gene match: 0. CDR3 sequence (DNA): TGTGCCAGCAGCTTTAGCGGGGGCTACGAGCAGTACTTC. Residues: CASSFSGGYEQYF. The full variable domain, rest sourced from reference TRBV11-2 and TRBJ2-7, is EAGVAQSPRYKIIEKRQSVAFWCNPISGHATLYWYQQILGQGPKLLIQFQNNGVVDDSQLPKDRFSAERLKGVDSTLKIQPAKLEDSAVYLCASSFSGGYEQYFGPGTRLTVT.

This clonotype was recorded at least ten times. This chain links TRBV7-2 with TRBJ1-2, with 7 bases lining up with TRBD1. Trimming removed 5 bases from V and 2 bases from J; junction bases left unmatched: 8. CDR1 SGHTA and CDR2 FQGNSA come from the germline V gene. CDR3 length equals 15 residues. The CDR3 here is CASSLRVGGNYGYTF. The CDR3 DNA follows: TGTGCCAGCAGCCTCAGGGTAGGGGGCAACTATGGCTACACCTTC.

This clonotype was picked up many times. CDR3 nucleotide sequence: TGCAGTGCTAGTCATGAAAGCACAGATACGCAGTATTTT. Protein product: CSASHESTDTQYF. V usage is TRBV20-1 and J usage is TRBJ2-3; the D is unclear. The CDR3 is made up of 13 amino acids. Trimming pared 3 bases from V and 0 bases from J, leaving 7 bases between. Germline V gene lookup returns CDR1 DFQATT and CDR2 SNEGSKA (reference sequence).

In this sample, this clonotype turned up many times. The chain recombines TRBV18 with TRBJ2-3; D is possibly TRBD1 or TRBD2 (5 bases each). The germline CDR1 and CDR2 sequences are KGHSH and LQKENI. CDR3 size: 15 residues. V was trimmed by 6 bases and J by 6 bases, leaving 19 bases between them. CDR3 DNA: TGTGCCAGCTCTCCGGGACGCAGCGCAAGGGATACGCAGTATTTT. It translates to CASSPGRSARDTQYF.